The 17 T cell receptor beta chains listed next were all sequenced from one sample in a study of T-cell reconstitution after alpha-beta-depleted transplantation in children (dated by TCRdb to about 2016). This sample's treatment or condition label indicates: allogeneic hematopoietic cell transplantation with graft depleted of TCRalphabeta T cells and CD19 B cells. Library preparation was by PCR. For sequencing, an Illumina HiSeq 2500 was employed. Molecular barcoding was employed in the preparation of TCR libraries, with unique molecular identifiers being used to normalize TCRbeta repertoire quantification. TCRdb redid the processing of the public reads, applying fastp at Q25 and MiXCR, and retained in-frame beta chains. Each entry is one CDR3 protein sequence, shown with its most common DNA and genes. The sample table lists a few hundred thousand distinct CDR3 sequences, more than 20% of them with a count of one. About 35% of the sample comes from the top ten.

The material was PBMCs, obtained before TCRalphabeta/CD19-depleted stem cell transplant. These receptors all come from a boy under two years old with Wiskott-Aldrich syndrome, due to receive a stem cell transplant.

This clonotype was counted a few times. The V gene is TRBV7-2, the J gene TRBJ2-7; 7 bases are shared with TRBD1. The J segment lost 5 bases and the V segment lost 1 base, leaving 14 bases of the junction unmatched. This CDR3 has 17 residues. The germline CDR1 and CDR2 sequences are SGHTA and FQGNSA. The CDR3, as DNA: TGTGCCAGCAGCTTAGTGGCGTTGGGGCAGGGGGTAAACGAGCAGTACTTC. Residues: CASSLVALGQGVNEQYF.

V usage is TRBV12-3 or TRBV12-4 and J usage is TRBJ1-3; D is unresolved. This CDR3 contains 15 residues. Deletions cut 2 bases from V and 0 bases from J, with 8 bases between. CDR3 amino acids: CASSLSLASGNTIYF. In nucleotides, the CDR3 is TGTGCCAGCAGTTTATCTTTGGCCTCTGGAAACACCATATATTTT.

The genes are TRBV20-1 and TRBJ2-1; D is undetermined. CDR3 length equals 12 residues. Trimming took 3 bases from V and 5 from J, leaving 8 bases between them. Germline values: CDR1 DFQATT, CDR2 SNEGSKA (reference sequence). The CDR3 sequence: CSASKTDNEQFF. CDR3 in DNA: TGCAGTGCTAGCAAGACTGACAATGAGCAGTTCTTC.

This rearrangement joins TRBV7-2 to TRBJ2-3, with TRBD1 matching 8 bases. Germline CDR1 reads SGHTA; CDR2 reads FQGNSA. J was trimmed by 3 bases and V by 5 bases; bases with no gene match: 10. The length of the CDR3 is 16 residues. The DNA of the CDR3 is TGTGCCAGCAGCCCTCGACAGGGGTTTAGAACAGATACGCAGTATTTT. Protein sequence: CASSPRQGFRTDTQYF.

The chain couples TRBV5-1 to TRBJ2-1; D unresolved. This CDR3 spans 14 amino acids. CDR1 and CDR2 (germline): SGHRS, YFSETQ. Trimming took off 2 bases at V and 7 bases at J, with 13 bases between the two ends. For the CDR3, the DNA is TGCGCCAGCAGCTTCTCTAGAATTTTGAATGAGCAGTTCTTC. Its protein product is CASSFSRILNEQFF.

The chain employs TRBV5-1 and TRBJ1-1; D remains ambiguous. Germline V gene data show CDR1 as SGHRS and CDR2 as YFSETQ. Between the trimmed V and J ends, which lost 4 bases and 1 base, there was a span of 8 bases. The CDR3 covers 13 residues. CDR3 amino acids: CASSPAPNTEAFF. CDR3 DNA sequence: TGCGCCAGCAGCCCCGCTCCGAACACTGAAGCTTTCTTT.

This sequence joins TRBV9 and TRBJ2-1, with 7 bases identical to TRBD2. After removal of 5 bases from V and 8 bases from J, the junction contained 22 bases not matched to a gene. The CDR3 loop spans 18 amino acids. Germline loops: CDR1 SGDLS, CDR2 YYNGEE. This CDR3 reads CASRYISIGRSSVDEQFF. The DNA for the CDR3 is TGTGCCAGCAGATACATCTCTATCGGGAGGTCCTCAGTCGATGAGCAGTTCTTC.

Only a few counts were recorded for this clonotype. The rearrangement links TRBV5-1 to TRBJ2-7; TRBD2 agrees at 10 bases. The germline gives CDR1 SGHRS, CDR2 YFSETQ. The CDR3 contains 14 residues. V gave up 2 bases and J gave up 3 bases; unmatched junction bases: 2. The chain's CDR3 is CASSFASGSYEQYF. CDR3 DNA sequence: TGCGCCAGCAGCTTCGCTAGCGGGAGCTACGAGCAGTACTTC.

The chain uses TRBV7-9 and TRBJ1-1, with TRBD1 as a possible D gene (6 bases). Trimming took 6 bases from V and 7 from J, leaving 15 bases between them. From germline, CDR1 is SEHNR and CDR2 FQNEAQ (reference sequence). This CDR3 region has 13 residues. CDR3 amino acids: CASSQTGTREAFF. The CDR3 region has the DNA TGTGCCAGCAGTCAAACAGGGACCCGTGAAGCTTTCTTT.

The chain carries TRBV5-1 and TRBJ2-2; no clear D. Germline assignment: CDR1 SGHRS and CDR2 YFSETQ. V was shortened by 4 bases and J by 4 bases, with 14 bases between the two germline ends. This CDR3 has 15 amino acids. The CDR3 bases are TGCGCCAGCAGCCTGGCCGTAGGGTCCACCGGGGAGCTGTTTTTT. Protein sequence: CASSLAVGSTGELFF. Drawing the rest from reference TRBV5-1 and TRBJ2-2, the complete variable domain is KAGVTQTPRYLIKTRGQQVTLSCSPISGHRSVSWYQQTPGQGLQFLFEYFSETQRNKGNFPGRFSGRQFSNSRSEMNVSTLELGDSALYLCASSLAVGSTGELFFGEGSRLTVL.

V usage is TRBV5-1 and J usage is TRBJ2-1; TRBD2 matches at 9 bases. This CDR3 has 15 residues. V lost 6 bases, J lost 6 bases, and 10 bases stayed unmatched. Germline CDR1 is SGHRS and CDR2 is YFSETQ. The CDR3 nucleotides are TGCGCCAGCAAGAGGGGTAGCGGGAGCAGCAATGAGCAGTTCTTC. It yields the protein CASKRGSGSSNEQFF. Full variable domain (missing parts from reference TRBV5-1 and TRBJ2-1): KAGVTQTPRYLIKTRGQQVTLSCSPISGHRSVSWYQQTPGQGLQFLFEYFSETQRNKGNFPGRFSGRQFSNSRSEMNVSTLELGDSALYLCASKRGSGSSNEQFFGPGTRLTVL.

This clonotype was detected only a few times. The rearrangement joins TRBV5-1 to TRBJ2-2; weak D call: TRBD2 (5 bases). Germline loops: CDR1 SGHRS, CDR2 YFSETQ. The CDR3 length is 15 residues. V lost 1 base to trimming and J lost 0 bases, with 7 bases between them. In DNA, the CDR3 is TGCGCCAGCAGCTTGATGCGGGCGAACACCGGGGAGCTGTTTTTT. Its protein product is CASSLMRANTGELFF.

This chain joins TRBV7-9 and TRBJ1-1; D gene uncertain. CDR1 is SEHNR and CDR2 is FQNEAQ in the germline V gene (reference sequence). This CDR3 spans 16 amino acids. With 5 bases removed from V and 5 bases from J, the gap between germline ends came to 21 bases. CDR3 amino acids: CASSLQSGPGETEAFF. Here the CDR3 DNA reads TGTGCCAGCAGCCTTCAATCCGGGCCCGGGGAGACTGAAGCTTTCTTT.

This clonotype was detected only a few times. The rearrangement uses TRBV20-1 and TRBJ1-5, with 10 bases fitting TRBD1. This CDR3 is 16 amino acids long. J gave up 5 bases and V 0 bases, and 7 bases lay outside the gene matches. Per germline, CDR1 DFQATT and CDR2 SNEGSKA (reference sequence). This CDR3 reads CSARDLGGTGDQPQHF. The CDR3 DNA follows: TGCAGTGCTAGAGATCTCGGCGGGACAGGGGATCAGCCCCAGCATTTT.

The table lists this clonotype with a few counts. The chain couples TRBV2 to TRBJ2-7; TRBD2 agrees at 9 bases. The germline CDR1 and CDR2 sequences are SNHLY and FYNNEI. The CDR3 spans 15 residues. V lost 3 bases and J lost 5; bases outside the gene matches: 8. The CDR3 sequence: CASSEGGRALNEQYF. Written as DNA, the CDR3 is TGTGCCAGCAGTGAGGGCGGGAGGGCCCTAAACGAGCAGTACTTC. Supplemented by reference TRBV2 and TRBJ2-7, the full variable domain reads EPEVTQTPSHQVTQMGQEVILRCVPISNHLYFYWYRQILGQKVEFLVSFYNNEISEKSEIFDDQFSVERPDGSNFTLKIRSTKLEDSAMYFCASSEGGRALNEQYFGPGTRLTVT.

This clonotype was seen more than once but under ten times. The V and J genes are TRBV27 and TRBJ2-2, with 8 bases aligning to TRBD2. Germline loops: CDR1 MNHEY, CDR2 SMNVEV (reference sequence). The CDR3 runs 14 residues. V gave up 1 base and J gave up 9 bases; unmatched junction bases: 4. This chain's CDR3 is CASSLYSGIRELFF. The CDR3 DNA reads TGTGCCAGCAGTTTATATAGCGGGATCCGGGAGCTGTTTTTT.

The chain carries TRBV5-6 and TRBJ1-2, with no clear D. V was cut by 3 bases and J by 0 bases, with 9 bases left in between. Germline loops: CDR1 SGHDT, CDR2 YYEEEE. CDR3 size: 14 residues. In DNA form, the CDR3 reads TGTGCCAGCAGCTCGGTCAATACTAACTATGGCTACACCTTC. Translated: CASSSVNTNYGYTF.